These 28 T cell receptor beta chains share one sample of origin, sequenced in a study of human T cells and chemical hapten exposure. Time point denoted: healthy volunteer bleed at 2 weeks. Total RNA came from unfractionated whole blood. TCRdb re-called the RACE reads through MiXCR, storing one row per CDR3 protein. The table has around 45,000 distinct CDR3 sequences, 4% to 4.5% seen once. Material: whole blood. Receptors originate from a human donor in good health. Some clones in this sample may be carry-over from other donors' samples.

Many counts were recorded for this clonotype. The genes are TRBV29-1 and TRBJ2-2, with D perhaps given as TRBD1 or TRBD2 (5 bases each). The CDR3 is 13 amino acids. The germline V gene has CDR1 SQVTM and CDR2 ANQGSEA. Trimming cost V 7 bases and J 3 bases, with 12 bases left between them. Here the CDR3 reads CSAGTFYTGELFF. Here the CDR3 DNA reads TGCAGCGCGGGGACGTTCTACACCGGGGAGCTGTTTTTT.

This clonotype was counted a few times. The genes are TRBV11-2 and TRBJ2-5, with 14 bases that match TRBD2. CDR3 size: 16 residues. CDR1 is SGHAT and CDR2 is FQNNGV in the germline V gene. V was pared by 4 bases and J by 5 bases, with 6 bases of the junction left unmatched. CDR3 sequence: CASSSRLAGGLETQYF. DNA for the CDR3: TGTGCCAGCAGCTCTCGACTAGCGGGAGGGCTGGAGACCCAGTACTTC.

This clonotype appeared a few times. The chain uses TRBV20-1 and TRBJ2-3, with D unresolved. The CDR3 runs 13 residues. Trimming took 7 bases from V and 1 from J, leaving 12 bases between them. Germline-derived CDR1 and CDR2 are DFQATT and SNEGSKA (reference sequence). The CDR3 DNA follows: TGCAGTGTTACGGACCTAGGCACAGATACGCAGTATTTT. Its protein product is CSVTDLGTDTQYF.

This clonotype showed up many times. V is TRBV6-1 and J is TRBJ2-3; D unresolved. Per the germline V gene, CDR1 is MNHNS and CDR2 is SASEGT. This CDR3 is 12 amino acids long. Trimming shortened V by 5 bases and J by 6 bases, and 9 bases separated the two germline ends. CDR3 in DNA: TGTGCCAGCAGTAGATTAGGGGATACGCAGTATTTT. Residues: CASSRLGDTQYF.

This clonotype was seen ten or more times. The chain recombines TRBV6-5 with TRBJ1-1; no reliable D call. V was clipped by 0 bases and J by 1 base, with 9 bases between them. CDR1 is MNHEY and CDR2 is SVGAGI in the germline V gene. CDR3 length equals 15 residues. The CDR3 region is CASSYSRIRNTEAFF. Here the CDR3 DNA reads TGTGCCAGCAGTTACTCAAGAATACGGAACACTGAAGCTTTCTTT.

This clonotype was seen repeatedly, ten times or more. The rearrangement links TRBV27 to TRBJ1-5; D may be TRBD1 (5 bases). There are 16 residues in the CDR3. Germline loops: CDR1 MNHEY, CDR2 SMNVEV (reference sequence). V was trimmed by 3 bases and J by 3 bases, leaving 15 bases between them. CDR3 residues: CASSFRDPRHNQPQHF. Here the CDR3 DNA reads TGTGCCAGCAGTTTCCGGGACCCAAGGCACAATCAGCCCCAGCATTTT.

This clonotype was picked up many times. The chain is built from TRBV9 and TRBJ1-2; perhaps TRBD1 as D (6 bases). The CDR3 length is 12 residues. V was cut by 3 bases and J by 8 bases, with 11 bases left in between. Germline V gives CDR1 SGDLS, CDR2 YYNGEE. In DNA, the CDR3 is TGTGCCAGCAGCGCAGGACAGACCGGCTACACCTTC. It codes for CASSAGQTGYTF.

The chain has TRBV15 and TRBJ1-5, with 11 nucleotides matching TRBD1. From germline, CDR1 is LNHNV and CDR2 YYDKDF (reference sequence). V was clipped by 1 base and J by 4 bases; unmatched bases: 3. This CDR3 comprises 16 residues. This CDR3 reads CATSRAGQGANQPQHF. CDR3 sequence (DNA): TGTGCCACCAGCAGAGCAGGACAGGGGGCGAATCAGCCCCAGCATTTT.

This clonotype was counted many times. The rearrangement uses TRBV5-1 and TRBJ2-3, with 8 bases that match TRBD2. This CDR3 contains 15 residues. CDR1 and CDR2 (germline): SGHRS, YFSETQ. V shed 0 bases, J shed 4 bases, and the junction held 4 bases outside the gene matches. CDR3 amino acids: CASSLAGGRADTQYF. In DNA, the CDR3 is TGCGCCAGCAGCTTGGCGGGGGGGCGCGCAGATACGCAGTATTTT.

This clonotype was detected a few times. The CDR3 bases are TGTGCCAGCAGGTTGACAGGGGTAAATCAGCCCCAGCATTTT. Amino acid sequence: CASRLTGVNQPQHF. The rearrangement uses TRBV6-5 and TRBJ1-5, with TRBD1 matching over 8 bases. The V gene end was trimmed by 6 bases and the J gene end by 4 bases; junction bases not matched to a gene: 5. CDR3 length: 14 residues. Germline CDR1 reads MNHEY; CDR2 reads SVGAGI.

This clonotype showed up just a few times. Here the CDR3 DNA reads TGTGCCAGCAGCCGCGACAGGGAGGCCTACGAGCAGTACTTC. Residues: CASSRDREAYEQYF. The chain joins TRBV3-1 to TRBJ2-7; TRBD1 might be the D (7 bases). Germline assignment: CDR1 LGHDT and CDR2 YNNKEL (reference sequence). Trimming took 4 bases from V and 2 from J, leaving 12 bases between them. The length of the CDR3 is 14 residues.

This clonotype was counted many times. This chain joins TRBV6-6 and TRBJ2-7, with 7 bases fitting TRBD1. Losses at the gene ends were 0 bases for V and 2 bases for J; bases not matched to a gene: 7. The V gene's germline CDR1 is MNHNY and CDR2 SVGAGI (reference sequence). This CDR3 spans 16 amino acids. CDR3 sequence: CASSYSKDRATYEQYF. The CDR3 DNA follows: TGTGCCAGCAGTTACTCTAAAGACAGGGCGACCTACGAGCAGTACTTC.

This clonotype was counted between two and nine times. The chain combines TRBV11-2 with TRBJ1-2, with a possible D match to TRBD1 (5 bases). CDR3 length equals 14 residues. V lost 5 bases and J lost 4, with 14 bases in between. Germline V gene data show CDR1 as SGHAT and CDR2 as FQNNGV. The CDR3 loop reads CASSADGHLYGYTF. CDR3 sequence (DNA): TGTGCCAGCAGCGCAGATGGACACCTCTATGGCTACACCTTC.

A single count supports this clonotype. Being one base from a much bigger clone, this may be a read error. The chain joins TRBV28 to TRBJ2-4; 13 bases align to TRBD2. The ends lost 3 bases at V and 9 bases at J; junction bases unmatched: 8. Germline assignment: CDR1 MDHEN and CDR2 SYDVKM. CDR3 length: 16 residues. The CDR3, as DNA: TGTGCCAGCAGTTTCCTCGGACTAGCGGGAGTGATCATTCAGTACTTC. It specifies CASSFLGLAGVIIQYF.

The chain links TRBV12-3 or TRBV12-4 to TRBJ2-3, with 7 bases identical to TRBD1. The V and J ends lost 3 bases and 6 bases, in that order; junction bases with no gene match: 9. The CDR3 runs to 15 residues. The CDR3 here is CASSFEQGIRDTQYF. The CDR3 DNA reads as TGTGCCAGCAGTTTTGAACAGGGGATTAGGGATACGCAGTATTTT.

This clonotype was seen a handful of times. This rearrangement joins TRBV28 to TRBJ2-7, with TRBD1 identical over 8 bases. V gave up 6 bases and J gave up 0 bases; unmatched junction bases: 10. The CDR3 covers 16 residues. The germline CDR1 and CDR2 sequences are MDHEN and SYDVKM. The CDR3 loop reads CASSDIQTGGSYEQYF. CDR3 nucleotide sequence: TGTGCCAGCAGCGACATCCAAACAGGGGGCTCCTACGAGCAGTACTTC.

This clonotype was seen at least ten times. The chain recombines TRBV15 with TRBJ1-2; tentative D call: TRBD1 (6 bases). Deletions cut 3 bases from V and 8 bases from J, with 16 bases between. The CDR3 is made up of 14 amino acids. The V gene's germline CDR1 is LNHNV and CDR2 YYDKDF (reference sequence). The CDR3 reads CATSSRGTRRGYTF. In nucleotides, the CDR3 is TGTGCCACCAGCAGCAGGGGAACACGACGAGGCTACACCTTC.

This clonotype was observed many times. The rearrangement joins TRBV10-3 to TRBJ2-6; a weak D match, TRBD2 (5 bases). The CDR3 is made up of 19 amino acids. The V end was cut by 6 bases, the J end by 2 bases, with 23 bases between. The germline V gene encodes CDR1 ENHRY and CDR2 SYGVKD. This chain's CDR3 is CAISAPGFSSHPGANVLTF. The CDR3 nucleotides read TGTGCCATCAGCGCCCCGGGATTTTCTTCCCACCCTGGGGCCAACGTCCTGACTTTC.

This clonotype was recorded at least ten times. This chain uses TRBV3-1 with TRBJ2-2, with 8 bases matching TRBD2. After removal of 9 bases from V and 5 bases from J, the junction contained 2 bases not matched to a gene. This CDR3 comprises 12 residues. From germline, CDR1 is LGHDT and CDR2 YNNKEL (reference sequence). The CDR3 protein is CASGLATGELFF. CDR3 nucleotide sequence: TGTGCCAGTGGACTAGCAACCGGGGAGCTGTTTTTT.

The chain combines TRBV11-2 with TRBJ2-3; 10 bases are a match to TRBD2. The CDR3 consists of 15 residues. V gave up 2 bases and J gave up 6 bases; unmatched junction bases: 5. CDR1 and CDR2 from the germline V gene are SGHAT and FQNNGV. The CDR3 DNA reads TGTGCCAGCAGCTTAAGAGTTAGCGGGGGGGATACGCAGTATTTT. Its protein is CASSLRVSGGDTQYF.

This clonotype was seen repeatedly, ten times or more. The chain uses TRBV11-1 and TRBJ2-1; TRBD1 aligns across 8 bases. V shed 5 bases, J shed 8 bases, and the junction held 8 bases outside the gene matches. CDR1 and CDR2 (germline): SGHAT, FQDESV (reference sequence). This CDR3 is built from 14 residues. The CDR3 reads CASSQLQGGYEQFF. The CDR3 DNA reads as TGTGCCAGCAGCCAATTACAGGGGGGCTATGAGCAGTTCTTC.

The rearrangement uses TRBV19 and TRBJ1-2, with D perhaps matching TRBD1 (5 bases). V shed 4 bases and J shed 4 bases, with 16 bases lying between them. The germline V gene encodes CDR1 LNHDA and CDR2 SQIVND (reference sequence). The CDR3 loop spans 15 amino acids. The CDR3 protein is CASSTKRGTSYGYTF. In nucleotides, the CDR3 is TGTGCCAGTAGTACCAAGAGGGGCACATCCTATGGCTACACCTTC.

This sequence joins TRBV6-6 and TRBJ2-1; 10 bases are shared with TRBD2. V gave up 5 bases and J gave up 4 bases; unmatched junction bases: 8. The length of the CDR3 is 16 residues. The germline V gene encodes CDR1 MNHNY and CDR2 SVGAGI (reference sequence). CDR3 nucleotides: TGTGCCAGCAGTCGCGAGGGACTAGCGTTGTACAATGAGCAGTTCTTC. Its translation: CASSREGLALYNEQFF.

This clonotype was detected many times. The V and J genes are TRBV13 and TRBJ2-7; D is ambiguous. V dropped 5 bases and J dropped 5 bases, with 7 bases sitting between them. The germline CDR1 and CDR2 sequences are PRHDT and FYEKMQ (reference sequence). The CDR3 has 11 amino acids. CDR3 DNA sequence: TGTGCCAGCAGCACCACTGACGAGCAGTACTTC. Amino acid sequence: CASSTTDEQYF.

This clonotype was observed many times. V is TRBV15 and J is TRBJ2-1; 11 nucleotides line up with TRBD2. Looked up from germline, CDR1 is LNHNV and CDR2 is YYDKDF (reference sequence). V shed 4 bases, J shed 7 bases, and the junction held 9 bases outside the gene matches. CDR3 length: 16 residues. CDR3 sequence (DNA): TGTGCCACCAGCACTTTCAAGGCTAGCGGGGGGAATGAGCAGTTCTTC. It codes for CATSTFKASGGNEQFF.

Ten or more counts support this clonotype. V and J are TRBV20-1 and TRBJ2-1; no reliable D call. V was cut by 3 bases and J by 0 bases, with 12 bases left in between. The CDR3 totals 15 residues. CDR1 is DFQATT and CDR2 is SNEGSKA in the germline V gene (reference sequence). The CDR3 region has the DNA TGCAGTGCTAGCCCTCCGTCGAGCTCCTACAATGAGCAGTTCTTC. It codes for CSASPPSSSYNEQFF.

This clonotype was found a few times. This sequence joins TRBV7-8 and TRBJ2-1; the D is unclear. Trimming shortened V by 3 bases and J by 4 bases, and 7 bases separated the two germline ends. Germline loops: CDR1 SGHVS, CDR2 FQNEAQ. CDR3 size: 13 residues. In DNA, the CDR3 is TGTGCCAGCAGCTTCGAGCGTTACAATGAGCAGTTCTTC. Amino acid sequence: CASSFERYNEQFF.

This clonotype was recorded at least ten times. This chain joins TRBV5-1 and TRBJ1-4; D call uncertain. In germline, CDR1 is SGHRS, CDR2 YFSETQ. Trimming stripped 1 base from V and 5 bases from J, with 9 bases between. The CDR3 spans 14 residues. CDR3 coding DNA: TGCGCCAGCAGCTTGTTGACGGAGAATGAAAAACTGTTTTTT. As protein: CASSLLTENEKLFF.